A selection of T cell receptor beta chains follows, all from one sample in a study of regulatory T cells in long-lasting Graves disease. TCRdb reprocessed the multiplex PCR reads with MiXCR, giving one entry per CDR3 protein. The data show about 470,000 distinct CDR3 sequences, with 15% seen just once and roughly a sixth held by the top ten. These same data were also listed under a study on T cells in Graves' hyperthyroidism and ophthalmopathy.

The sample in question was peripheral blood mononuclear cells (PBMCs), obtained at new diagnosis, from a patient treated with antithyroid drugs. Receptor source: a woman under 40 with Graves disease. The CDR3 runs from the conserved cysteine through the conserved F or W. D genes are given only for firm matches. Clone size is stated in some rows and not others, as once, few, many or a class when expanded.

NA | TRBJ2-1 | NA | TRBV10-3 | TGTGCCATCAAGGGGGGAGATGAGCAGTTCTTC | CAIKGGDEQFF
many | TRBJ2-5 | TRBD2 | TRBV30 | TGTGCCTGGACTGGGGGGGGGGAGACCCAGTACTTC | CAWTGGGETQYF
NA | TRBJ1-5 | TRBD1 | TRBV4-2 | TGTGCCAGCAGCCAAGAGGGGGGGGAGGGGGCAGGTCAGCCCCAGCATTTT | CASSQEGGEGAGQPQHF
many | TRBJ2-7 | TRBD1 | TRBV28 | TGTGCCAGCAGTGAAAACAGCGAGAGAGACAGGGTCAACTTC | CASSENSERDRVNF
many | TRBJ2-1 | NA | TRBV18 | TGTGCCAGCAGCCCGTCTTACAATGAGCAGTTCTTC | CASSPSYNEQFF
many | TRBJ2-7 | NA | TRBV3-1 | TGTGCCAGCAGCCTAGGGACTCTCGGCGAGCAGTACTTC | CASSLGTLGEQYF
many | TRBJ2-3 | TRBD1 | TRBV3-1 | TGTGCCAGCAGCCGAACAAGGAGGACAGGGACCCGCACAGATACGCAGTATTTT | CASSRTRRTGTRTDTQYF
NA | TRBJ1-1 | NA | TRBV29-1 | TGCAGCGTTGTGGAGAACACTGAAGCTTTCTTT | CSVVENTEAFF
few | TRBJ1-5 | NA | TRBV20-1 | TGCAGTGTAGGGGGGGAAGGGGGCAATCAGCCCCAGCATTTT | CSVGGEGGNQPQHF
many | TRBJ2-1 | NA | TRBV11-2 | TGTGCCAGCAGCTTTGACAGGGAGGGCCGCAATGAGCAGTTCTTC | CASSFDREGRNEQFF
many | TRBJ2-7 | TRBD1 | TRBV6-1 | TGTGCCAGCAGTGCGGACAGGGGCTACGAGCAGTACTTC | CASSADRGYEQYF
few | TRBJ2-7 | NA | TRBV6-5 | TGTGCCAGCAGTTACTCTCGGGAGACCTCCTACGAGCAGTACTTC | CASSYSRETSYEQYF
many | TRBJ1-5 | TRBD1 | TRBV10-2 | TGCGCCAGCAGCACCGGGACAGGGATCGGCAATCAGCCCCAGCATTTT | CASSTGTGIGNQPQHF
many | TRBJ1-1 | NA | TRBV20-1 | TGCAGTGCTAGAGTTCCAGGGACGGGGACTGAAGCTTTCTTT | CSARVPGTGTEAFF